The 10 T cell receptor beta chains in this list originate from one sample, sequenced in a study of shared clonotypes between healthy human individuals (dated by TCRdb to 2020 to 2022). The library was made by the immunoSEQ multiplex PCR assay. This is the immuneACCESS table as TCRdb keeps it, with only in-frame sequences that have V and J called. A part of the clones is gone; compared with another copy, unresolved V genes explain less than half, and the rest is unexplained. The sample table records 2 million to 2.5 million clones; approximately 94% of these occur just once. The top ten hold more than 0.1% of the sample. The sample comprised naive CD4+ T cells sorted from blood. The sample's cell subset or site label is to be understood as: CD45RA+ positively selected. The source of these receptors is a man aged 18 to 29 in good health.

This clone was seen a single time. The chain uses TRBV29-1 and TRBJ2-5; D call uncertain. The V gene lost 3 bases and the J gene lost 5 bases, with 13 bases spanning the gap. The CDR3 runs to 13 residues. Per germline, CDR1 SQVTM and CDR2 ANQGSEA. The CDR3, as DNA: TGCAGCGTTGACGTGGGAATTCGGGAGACCCAGTACTTC. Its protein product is CSVDVGIRETQYF.

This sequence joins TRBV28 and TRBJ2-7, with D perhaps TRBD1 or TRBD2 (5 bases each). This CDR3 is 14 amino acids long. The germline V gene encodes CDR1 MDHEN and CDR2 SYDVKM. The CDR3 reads CAVRNGALPNEQYF. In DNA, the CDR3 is TGTGCTGTCAGGAACGGGGCCCTTCCCAACGAGCAGTACTTC.

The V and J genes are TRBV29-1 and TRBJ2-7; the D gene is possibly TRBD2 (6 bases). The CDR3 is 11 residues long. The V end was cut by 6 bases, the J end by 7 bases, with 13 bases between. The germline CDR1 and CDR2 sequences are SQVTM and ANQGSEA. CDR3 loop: CSVRAAGEQYF. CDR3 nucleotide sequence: TGCAGCGTCAGGGCCGCGGGAGAGCAGTACTTC.

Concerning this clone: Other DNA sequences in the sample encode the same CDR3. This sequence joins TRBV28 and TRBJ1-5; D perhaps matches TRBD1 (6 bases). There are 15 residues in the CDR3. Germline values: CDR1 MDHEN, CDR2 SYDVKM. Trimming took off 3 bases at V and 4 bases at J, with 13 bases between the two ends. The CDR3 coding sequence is TGTGCCAGCAGTTTGGGGGGGCTCGGGAATCAGCCCCAGCATTTT. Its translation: CASSLGGLGNQPQHF.

The CDR3 spells CASSAQINSPLHF. The DNA for the CDR3 is TGTGCCAGCAGCGCTCAAATTAATTCACCCCTCCACTTT. This rearrangement joins TRBV7-8 to TRBJ1-6; D is unresolved. Trimming removed 5 bases at V and 6 bases at J, with 8 bases between. The CDR3 extends over 13 amino acids. Germline V gene data show CDR1 as SGHVS and CDR2 as FQNEAQ. Full variable domain (remainder filled in from reference TRBV7-8 and TRBJ1-6): GAGVSQSPRYKVAKRGQDVALRCDPISGHVSLFWYQQALGQGPEFLTYFQNEAQLDKSGLPSDRFFAERPEGSVSTLKIQRTQQEDSAVYLCASSAQINSPLHFGNGTRLTVT.

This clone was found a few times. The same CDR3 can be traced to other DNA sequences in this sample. The chain's CDR3 is CASSSTATNEKLFF. DNA for the CDR3: TGTGCCAGCAGTTCCACAGCAACTAATGAAAAACTGTTTTTT. The gene calls are TRBV6-5 and TRBJ1-4; no clear D. The germline V and J ends were trimmed by 4 bases and 0 bases, with 6 bases remaining between them. The CDR3 has 14 residues. Germline CDR1 and CDR2: MNHEY and SVGAGI.

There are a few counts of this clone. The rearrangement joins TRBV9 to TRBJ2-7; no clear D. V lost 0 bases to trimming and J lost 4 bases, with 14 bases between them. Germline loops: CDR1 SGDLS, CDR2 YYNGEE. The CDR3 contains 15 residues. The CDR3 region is CASSVGSLQTYEQYF. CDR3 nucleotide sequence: TGTGCCAGCAGCGTAGGTAGCCTCCAAACGTACGAGCAGTACTTC.

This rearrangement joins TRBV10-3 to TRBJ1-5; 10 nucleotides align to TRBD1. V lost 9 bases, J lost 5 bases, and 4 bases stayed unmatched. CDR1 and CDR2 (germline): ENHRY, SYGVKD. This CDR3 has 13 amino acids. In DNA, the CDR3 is TGTGCCATTCGAGGACAGGGGGATCAGCCCCAGCATTTT. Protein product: CAIRGQGDQPQHF.

CDR3 sequence: CAIGDGRRAFF. CDR3 DNA sequence: TGTGCCATCGGGGACGGAAGAAGAGCTTTCTTT. This chain links TRBV10-3 with TRBJ1-1; D is perhaps TRBD1 (5 bases). The V gene lost 8 bases and the J gene lost 10 bases, with 14 bases spanning the gap. Germline V gene sequence: CDR1 ENHRY, CDR2 SYGVKD. The length of the CDR3 is 11 residues.

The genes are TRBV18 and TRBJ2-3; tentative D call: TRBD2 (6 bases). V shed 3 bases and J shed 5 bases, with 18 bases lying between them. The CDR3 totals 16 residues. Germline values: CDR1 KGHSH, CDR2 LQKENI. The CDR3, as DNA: TGTGCCAGCTCACCCATGTTGCTAGCGATGGTAGATACGCAGTATTTT. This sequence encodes CASSPMLLAMVDTQYF.